This TCR beta chain came from a study of Ad26.COV2.S vaccination and SARS-CoV-2 variants. At the level of the study: The donor participated in the COV1001 trial, in its Ad26.COV2.S arm. Intramuscularly, Ad26.COV2.S was given either once or twice, 56 days apart.

Points from the study as a whole: Substantial post-vaccination breadth of spike-specific CD8+ and CD4+ T cell responses was reported. Vaccine recipients had higher spike-specific TCR breadth than placebo recipients.

The protocol was immunoSEQ multiplex PCR, while the TCRdb copy is restricted to in-frame clones and leaves out a portion. The table records 450,000 to 550,000 clones, around 89% of them present only once. The treatment: roughly 20 received Ad26.COV2.S at low or high dose, single or two shots; about 5 received placebo; per-sample allocation not given. Specimens were obtained on day 63 following the first vaccine or placebo injection. Remarks on this clone: Its antigen is undetermined.

The sequence came from a person aged 18-60 years who received the Ad26.COV2.S COVID-19 vaccine or a placebo. Sequences were derived from peripheral blood, sampled in a trial of Ad26.COV2.S vaccine versus placebo.

As DNA, the CDR3 is TGTGCCAGCGGTCGGTCGAGCTACGAGCAGTACTTC. It specifies CASGRSSYEQYF. This chain joins TRBV12-3 or TRBV12-4 and TRBJ2-7, with D hard to call. V lost 8 bases and J 3 bases, leaving 11 bases between the germline ends. The CDR3 runs to 12 residues.